This TCR beta chain was recovered during a study of blood T cell repertoires in COVID-19. Whole-study context: PBMCs, B-cell-depleted T cells, or T cells provided the cDNA or gDNA that made up the material.

Authors' analysis steps: Researchers report that nucleated cell counts were estimated from reference gene primer amplification. Sequencing was performed with immunoSEQ multiplex PCR; in TCRdb, only in-frame clones are kept and a portion is missing. V, J and clone size were drawn from that table, and D and trimming were deduced from the DNA. The sample holds about 57,000 clones, roughly 82% seen once. V shed 0 bases and J shed 6 bases, with 15 bases lying between them. The germline gives CDR1 SGHAT, CDR2 FQNNGV. The CDR3 runs 17 residues. The chain links TRBV11-2 to TRBJ1-6; the D is unclear. The specimen was peripheral blood. The TCR sequence derives from an older woman with acute or convalescent COVID-19. The CDR3 loop is CASSLDPARGVNSPLHF. The DNA of the CDR3 is TGTGCCAGCAGCTTAGATCCTGCCCGGGGAGTTAATTCACCCCTCCACTTT.